This T cell receptor beta chain emerged from a study of vaccination effects on CD4 cells after COVID-19 (dated by TCRdb to the early 2020s). For the study in its entirety: In the ViraFEST assay, PBMC were stimulated with viral peptide pools, and antigen-specific CD4+ T cell clonotypes were then identified by expansion using TCR sequencing. Each well held fewer than 2.5 million PBMC cultured in IMDM containing roughly 5% human AB serum, around 9.3 IU/ml IL-2 and gentamicin, along with about 10 ug/ml peptides. Altogether, nine to ten COVID-19 convalescent patients and a few SARS-CoV-2-naive healthy vaccine recipients made up the full study. Cultures from other donors in the study were sequenced using the Oncomine TCR Beta short-read assay on an Illumina iSeq 100. SARS-CoV-2 spike-specific CD4+ TCR repertoires were compared before and after mRNA vaccination in COVID-19 convalescent patients and in infection-naive vaccine recipients. Participants received two doses of either the BNT162b2 or the mRNA-1273 mRNA SARS-CoV-2 vaccine.

After less than 13 days of culture, CD4+ T cells were isolated with the EasySep CD4+ T cell isolation kit. Negative nucleocapsid antibody results before and after vaccination confirmed that the healthy vaccine recipients had no prior SARS-CoV-2 infection. On days 3 and 7, half of the culture medium was replaced with fresh IL-2-containing medium. Unless noted otherwise, every peptide stimulation condition was cultured in triplicate wells. Using Ficoll-Paque Plus gradient centrifugation, PBMC were separated from whole blood and then either used fresh or cryopreserved at -140C. Genomic DNA was extracted from cultured CD4+ T cells with the QIAamp micro DNA kit. Concerning this clone itself: Its antigen is still unknown. Base qualities are not recorded, but no much larger clone differs from it by a single base.

The trim is 1 base for V and 0 bases for J, with a gap of 16 bases between the germline ends. From the germline V gene, CDR1 is MNHNS and CDR2 is SASEGT. The CDR3 contains 18 residues, cysteine and phenylalanine counted. Here the CDR3 DNA is all that survives: 54 bases in frame from base 1. Study-level results and caveats: In healthy vaccine recipients, vaccine-induced clones were almost all SARS-CoV-2 mono-reactive, with only 1 of 255 cross-reactive with common cold coronaviruses. Limitations of the study were the small number of convalescent patients and the absence of early post-infection timepoints. Marked clonal contraction was observed in both infection-induced and vaccine-induced clones at late post-vaccination timepoints, consistent with waning T cell responses.

Receptor libraries were prepared by the immunoSEQ multiplex PCR assay. TCR beta CDR3 sequencing was performed on DNA from the cultured, isolated CD4+ T cells. On the study's bioinformatics: The analysis removed non-productive TCR sequences, trimmed reads to the CDR3 region, and retained only CDR3s that were 7 or more amino acids long. The MANAFEST web app was used to identify antigen-specific clonotypes by comparing expansion in peptide wells with expansion in reference cultures. For clones to be considered positive, expansion at FDR<0.05 versus reference and all other wells, an odds ratio above 5, and a frequency above 0.1% in two replicate wells were required. A clonotype was called cross-reactive if it was significantly expanded both in SARS-CoV-2 spike wells and in at least one common cold coronavirus spike condition. CDR3 similarity was assessed by Levenshtein distance using the stringdist R package, and unrooted trees were constructed with ape in R 3.6.1. TCRdb holds this immuneACCESS table with in-frame rearrangements only. Some clones are missing; in checked studies, unresolved V genes explain under half, and the rest has no known cause. The DNA was the basis for D and trimming; V, J and clone size are from that table. The sample table lists around 50,000 clones, 55% to 75% of them with a count of one. The ten largest clones represent 4.5% to 6.5% of the sample.

Here the chain combines TRBV6-1 and TRBJ1-3, with TRBD1 as a weak D call on 6 bases. The sequencing used CD4+ T cells from PBMCs cultured without peptide, collected before COVID-19 vaccination. The receptor was isolated from a human donor who received a COVID-19 vaccine. The DNA reads TGTGCCAGCAGTGAAGATCCTGGACAGTCGATCTCTGGAAACACCATATATTTT. Translated, it reads CASSEDPGQSISGNTIYF.